Following are 9 T cell receptor beta chains from one sample sequenced in a study of blood T cell repertoires in COVID-19. The data were produced by immunoSEQ multiplex PCR, yet TCRdb's version contains in-frame clones alone and is incomplete. The sample yields some 190,000 clones, about four fifths seen once. The sample comprised peripheral blood. Receptor source: a woman aged 80 or over with active or convalescent COVID-19.

The chain is built from TRBV19 and TRBJ2-2; D is perhaps TRBD1 (6 bases). Germline lookup yields CDR1 LNHDA and CDR2 SQIVND (reference sequence). V was cut by 3 bases and J by 5 bases, with 13 bases left in between. CDR3 length: 15 residues. The DNA of the CDR3 is TGTGCCAGTAGTATCGGTTCCAGGGGTACCGGGGAGCTGTTTTTT. Amino acids: CASSIGSRGTGELFF.

V usage is TRBV24-1 and J usage is TRBJ2-3; D is perhaps TRBD1 (5 bases). This CDR3 region has 15 residues. V was clipped by 6 bases and J by 1 base, with 13 bases between them. From germline, CDR1 is KGHDR and CDR2 SFDVKD. The DNA of the CDR3 is TGTGCCACCAGTACGCAGGGTCCTGGCACAGATACGCAGTATTTT. This translates into CATSTQGPGTDTQYF.

The genes are TRBV7-6 and TRBJ2-7; 8 bases match TRBD1. V lost 5 bases, J lost 4 bases, and 10 bases stayed unmatched. The CDR3 is 15 residues long. The germline gives CDR1 SGHVS, CDR2 FNYEAQ. The CDR3 DNA sequence: TGTGCCAGCAGCCCACGACAGGGGACGAGATACGAGCAGTACTTC. It translates to CASSPRQGTRYEQYF.

The chain links TRBV4-1 to TRBJ1-3, with 9 positions matching TRBD1. The CDR3 spans 17 residues. The ends lost 10 bases at V and 4 bases at J; junction bases unmatched: 17. Per the germline V gene, CDR1 is MGHRA and CDR2 is YSYEKL. The CDR3 protein is CATHPGTGRTGGNTIYF. CDR3 in DNA: TGCGCCACTCATCCCGGGACAGGGAGAACGGGAGGAAACACCATATATTTT.

The V and J genes are TRBV12-2 and TRBJ2-5; TRBD1 reflects the table's D call only, with no check against the DNA. TRBV12-2 is a listed pseudogene. This CDR3 spans 15 amino acids. CDR3 DNA sequence: TGTGCAAGTCGCTTAGCGGGGACAATCAAAGAGACCCAGTACTTC. Translation: CASRLAGTIKETQYF.

This clone was observed a few times. The V and J genes are TRBV7-3 and TRBJ2-2; D is perhaps TRBD2 (6 bases). The ends were cut back, 2 bases at V and 3 bases at J, with 7 bases in the middle. The V gene's germline CDR1 is SGHTA and CDR2 FQGTGA. The CDR3 loop spans 14 amino acids. The chain's CDR3 is CASSLSGDTGELFF. CDR3 sequence (DNA): TGTGCCAGCAGCTTATCGGGGGACACCGGGGAGCTGTTTTTT.

J is TRBJ2-1 and V is TRBV7-6; TRBD2 matches at 12 bases. V shed 1 base and J 4 bases; nucleotides not matched to a gene: 5. The CDR3 spans 17 residues. Germline V gene lookup returns CDR1 SGHVS and CDR2 FNYEAQ. This chain's CDR3 is CASSLVGLAGLYNEQFF. The CDR3 bases are TGTGCCAGCAGCTTAGTCGGACTAGCGGGGCTATACAATGAGCAGTTCTTC.

The chain carries TRBV24-1 and TRBJ1-2, with a possible D match to TRBD1 (6 bases). From germline, CDR1 is KGHDR and CDR2 SFDVKD. The CDR3 covers 13 residues. V was cut by 3 bases and J by 5 bases, with 9 bases left in between. The CDR3 spells CATSDTGRYGYTF. CDR3 sequence (DNA): TGTGCCACCAGTGATACAGGGAGATATGGCTACACCTTC.

As DNA, the CDR3 is TGTGCCAGCTCACCCATGACAGCGGGAACTAATGAAAAACTGTTTTTT. Translated, it gives CASSPMTAGTNEKLFF. This rearrangement joins TRBV18 to TRBJ1-4; maybe TRBD1 (5 bases). Germline values: CDR1 KGHSH, CDR2 LQKENI. Between the trimmed V and J ends, which lost 3 bases and 1 base, there was a span of 12 bases. There are 16 residues in the CDR3.